Included here is one T cell receptor (beta chain) sequence, with context. These data belong to a study of blood T cell repertoires in COVID-19. Study summary: Samples of COVID-19 (acute and convalescent) were obtained from the United States, Italy and Spain. PBMCs, B-cell-depleted T cells, or T cells provided the cDNA or gDNA that made up the material.

As processed by the authors: Estimates of nucleated cell counts were drawn from the amplification of reference gene primers. TCRdb's copy holds only in-frame clones and misses some; the assay was immunoSEQ multiplex PCR. Clone size and the V and J calls come from that table; the DNA yielded D and trimming. The sample has roughly 250,000 clones, nearly 90% seen once. The CDR3 loop spans 17 amino acids. Sample: peripheral blood. J is TRBJ2-7 and V is TRBV21-1; the DNA was not compared with TRBD2, the D call given in the table. TRBV21-1 constitutes a pseudogene. This TCR was recovered from a woman in her forties who had recovered from COVID-19. The CDR3, as DNA: TGTGCCAGCAGGATATTCCACGGGGAACGGGGGATGTTCGAGCAGTACTTC. The encoded protein is CASRIFHGERGMFEQYF.